One sample yielded the 27 T cell receptor beta chains listed below, sequenced in a study of siplizumab effects on memory and regulatory T cells. Sequencing was performed with immunoSEQ multiplex PCR; in TCRdb, only in-frame clones are kept and a portion is missing. The repertoire holds roughly 92,000 clones, with around 94% as singletons. Sequencing was done on a sample of non-Treg CD4+ T cells sorted from blood. Source of these receptors: a human donor in good health.

This clone was recorded a few times. The J gene is TRBJ2-7, the V gene TRBV6-5, with 7 bases matching TRBD2. Unmatched junction bases numbered 11, after V lost 6 bases and J lost 3 bases. CDR1 MNHEY and CDR2 SVGAGI come from the germline V gene. There are 15 residues in the CDR3. CDR3 coding DNA: TGTGCCAGCAGCCCGCTTGGCGGGAGTATCTACGAGCAGTACTTC. Translating it yields CASSPLGGSIYEQYF.

The chain is built from TRBV6-5 and TRBJ1-1; D is uncertain. V was clipped by 0 bases and J by 4 bases, with 9 bases between them. Germline V CDR1 and CDR2: MNHEY, SVGAGI. This CDR3 is 14 amino acids long. The CDR3 region has the DNA TGTGCCAGCAGTTACTCGCTGGCAGTCACTGAAGCTTTCTTT. This translates into CASSYSLAVTEAFF.

The chain recombines TRBV10-3 with TRBJ2-1, with D possibly TRBD2 on 5 matching bases. Between the trimmed V and J ends, which lost 2 bases and 12 bases, there was a span of 8 bases. This CDR3 spans 11 amino acids. CDR1 and CDR2 from the germline V gene are ENHRY and SYGVKD. The CDR3 loop reads CAISETRGQFF. DNA for the CDR3: TGTGCCATCAGTGAGACTAGAGGGCAGTTCTTC.

As DNA, the CDR3 is TGCGCCAGCAGCTTGGCCGTCGGCGAATACTACGAGCAGTACTTC. Translation: CASSLAVGEYYEQYF. The chain employs TRBV5-1 and TRBJ2-7; D remains unclear. CDR3 length equals 15 residues. The germline V gene has CDR1 SGHRS and CDR2 YFSETQ. V gave up 0 bases and J gave up 3 bases, with 13 bases separating them.

This rearrangement joins TRBV29-1 to TRBJ2-1, with 14 positions matching TRBD2. The CDR3 contains 13 residues. Germline trimming cut 6 bases from V and 6 bases from J; bases unmatched to any gene: 1. Germline CDR1 SQVTM, CDR2 ANQGSEA. DNA for the CDR3: TGCAGCGTCGGACTAGCGGGAGGCAATGAGCAGTTCTTC. As protein: CSVGLAGGNEQFF.

This sequence joins TRBV15 and TRBJ1-1; D possibly corresponds to TRBD1 (6 bases). The CDR3 is 13 amino acids. Germline CDR1 LNHNV, CDR2 YYDKDF (reference sequence). Trimming stripped 2 bases from V and 8 bases from J, with 12 bases between. Here the CDR3 DNA reads TGTGCCACCAGCAGACCCGCCAGGGGAGAAGCTTTCTTT. It specifies CATSRPARGEAFF.

This chain joins TRBV27 and TRBJ2-7; 11 bases match TRBD1. There are 14 residues in the CDR3. Germline values: CDR1 MNHEY, CDR2 SMNVEV (reference sequence). V was clipped by 6 bases and J by 4 bases; unmatched bases: 5. CDR3 residues: CASRYGTGGYEQYF. The CDR3 nucleotides are TGTGCCAGCAGATACGGGACAGGGGGTTACGAGCAGTACTTC.

The chain recombines TRBV7-8 with TRBJ2-3; a possible D gene is TRBD2 (6 bases). V was cut by 5 bases and J by 0 bases, with 15 bases left in between. This CDR3 is built from 16 residues. CDR1 is SGHVS, CDR2 FQNEAQ, per germline. CDR3 bases: TGTGCCAGCAGCAGGAGCGGTGGGGGGAGCACAGATACGCAGTATTTT. Translation gives CASSRSGGGSTDTQYF.

The genes are TRBV5-4 and TRBJ2-2; TRBD1 might be the D (6 bases). The CDR3 sequence is 15 residues long. Per the germline V gene, CDR1 is SGHNT and CDR2 is YYREEE (reference sequence). The V end lost 1 base, the J end lost 5 bases, and 12 bases lay between the germline ends. CDR3 sequence reads: CASSLRLQGTGELFF. The CDR3 DNA is TGTGCCAGCAGCTTGCGCCTACAGGGAACCGGGGAGCTGTTTTTT.

The J gene is TRBJ2-7, the V gene TRBV4-1, with D perhaps given as TRBD1 or TRBD2 (5 bases each). CDR3 size: 14 residues. V gave up 4 bases and J gave up 1 base, with 11 bases separating them. Germline CDR1 and CDR2: MGHRA and YSYEKL. In DNA form, the CDR3 reads TGCGCCAGCAGCCTCGACGGGGCATCCTACGAGCAGTACTTC. Protein product: CASSLDGASYEQYF.

This clone has only one observation. This rearrangement joins TRBV13 to TRBJ2-5, with D possibly TRBD1 on 7 matching bases. Germline CDR1 is PRHDT and CDR2 is FYEKMQ (reference sequence). The CDR3 runs to 15 residues. Trimming took 5 bases from V and 5 from J, leaving 18 bases between them. The CDR3 DNA follows: TGTGCCAGCAGCGCCCGGACACCAGGGGGGGAGACCCAGTACTTC. Its protein product is CASSARTPGGETQYF.

The chain uses TRBV5-1 and TRBJ2-6; 7 positions match TRBD1. The V and J ends lost 2 bases and 2 bases, in that order; junction bases with no gene match: 1. Germline V gene data show CDR1 as SGHRS and CDR2 as YFSETQ. The CDR3 loop spans 15 amino acids. CDR3 DNA sequence: TGCGCCAGCAGCTTTACAGGGGCTGGGGCCAACGTCCTGACTTTC. It translates to CASSFTGAGANVLTF.

The chain uses TRBV27 and TRBJ1-1, with a weak D call TRBD1 (5 bases). CDR3 length equals 13 residues. Germline-derived CDR1 and CDR2 are MNHEY and SMNVEV (reference sequence). Deletions cut 6 bases from V and 6 bases from J, with 14 bases between. The CDR3, as DNA: TGTGCCAGCAGCAACTGGGGGGTCGCTGAAGCTTTCTTT. Protein sequence: CASSNWGVAEAFF.

This clone was found a few times. The chain links TRBV7-8 to TRBJ2-1; 9 bases line up with TRBD2. The CDR3 length is 21 residues. CDR1 is SGHVS and CDR2 is FQNEAQ in the germline V gene. Trimming took 2 bases from V and 0 from J; bases not matched to a gene: 17. CDR3 in amino acids: CASSLKNSLAGWLSSYNEQFF. DNA of the CDR3: TGTGCCAGCAGCTTAAAAAATTCCCTAGCGGGATGGCTGAGCTCCTACAATGAGCAGTTCTTC.

The chain recombines TRBV6-5 with TRBJ1-6; no definite D call. V dropped 0 bases and J dropped 8 bases, with 11 bases sitting between them. Germline loops: CDR1 MNHEY, CDR2 SVGAGI. CDR3 length: 15 amino acids. CDR3 protein: CASSYSRARDSPLHF. CDR3 coding DNA: TGTGCCAGCAGTTACTCTAGAGCTCGGGATTCACCCCTCCACTTT.

This rearrangement joins TRBV5-1 to TRBJ2-3; TRBD2 matches at 8 bases. The germline V gene has CDR1 SGHRS and CDR2 YFSETQ. The CDR3 has 15 residues. The V and J ends lost 4 bases and 2 bases, in that order; junction bases with no gene match: 6. For the CDR3, the DNA is TGCGCCAGCAGCGAGGGGACTAGTCCCACAGATACGCAGTATTTT. Translating it yields CASSEGTSPTDTQYF.

J is TRBJ1-1 and V is TRBV11-2, with D possibly TRBD1 on 5 matching bases. The CDR3 totals 14 residues. Germline CDR1 and CDR2: SGHAT and FQNNGV. V dropped 1 base and J dropped 5 bases, with 11 bases sitting between them. CDR3 protein: CASSLVAGTTEAFF. For the CDR3, the DNA is TGTGCCAGCAGCTTAGTTGCAGGGACGACTGAAGCTTTCTTT.

CDR3 region: CASGLVLAGVFTGELFF. As DNA, the CDR3 is TGTGCTAGTGGTTTGGTCCTAGCGGGAGTGTTCACCGGGGAGCTGTTTTTT. This chain connects TRBV12-5 to TRBJ2-2; 10 nucleotides align to TRBD2. CDR1 and CDR2 (germline): LGHNT, FRNRAP. The V and J ends lost 0 bases and 4 bases, in that order; junction bases with no gene match: 5. The CDR3 sequence is 17 residues long.

V and J are TRBV10-3 and TRBJ2-2; D may be TRBD1 (7 bases). The CDR3 totals 16 residues. CDR1 ENHRY and CDR2 SYGVKD come from the germline V gene. V lost 7 bases, J lost 3 bases, and 18 bases lay in between. The CDR3 DNA is TGTGCCATCAAGAAAGGAGGGGGCGCGGACACCGGGGAGCTGTTTTTT. It encodes CAIKKGGGADTGELFF.

This chain links TRBV29-1 with TRBJ2-3; 8 bases match TRBD2. V was clipped by 7 bases and J by 0 bases; unmatched bases: 3. Germline assignment: CDR1 SQVTM and CDR2 ANQGSEA. There are 13 residues in the CDR3. In DNA, the CDR3 is TGCAGCGCAGCGGGAGCGAGCACAGATACGCAGTATTTT. Translation: CSAAGASTDTQYF.

The V call is TRBV6-5, the J call TRBJ1-1, with a tentative D call TRBD1 (6 bases). The CDR3 length is 14 residues. Trimming removed 6 bases at V and 0 bases at J, with 11 bases between. Germline lookup yields CDR1 MNHEY and CDR2 SVGAGI. The CDR3 DNA follows: TGTGCCAGCAGAACGGACAGAATGAACACTGAAGCTTTCTTT. It yields the protein CASRTDRMNTEAFF.

Concerning this clone itself: Within the sample, other DNA sequences also encode this same CDR3. The genes are TRBV29-1 and TRBJ1-5, with D hard to call. Germline-derived CDR1 and CDR2 are SQVTM and ANQGSEA. V was shortened by 6 bases and J by 0 bases, with 9 bases between the two germline ends. This CDR3 has 13 amino acids. This CDR3 reads CSVGENSNQPQHF. For the CDR3, the DNA is TGCAGCGTCGGGGAAAATAGCAATCAGCCCCAGCATTTT. The full variable domain, completed using reference TRBV29-1 and TRBJ1-5, is SAVISQKPSRDICQRGTSLTIQCQVDSQVTMMFWYRQQPGQSLTLIATANQGSEATYESGFVIDKFPISRPNLTFSTLTVSNMSPEDSSIYLCSVGENSNQPQHFGDGTRLSIL.

The chain couples TRBV11-3 to TRBJ2-5, with D possibly being TRBD1 (8 bases). The J call may be in error: the DNA end matches TRBJ2-7 better. CDR1 SGHNT and CDR2 YENEEA come from the germline V gene. The CDR3 is made up of 17 amino acids. The CDR3 reads CASSSVRTGRVTYEQYF. The CDR3 nucleotides are TGTGCCAGCAGCTCAGTTCGGACAGGGAGGGTCACCTACGAGCAGTACTTC.

This clone was seen a handful of times. This chain links TRBV10-3 with TRBJ2-7, with D possibly being TRBD1 (6 bases). V was clipped by 6 bases and J by 4 bases, with 16 bases between them. Germline V CDR1 and CDR2: ENHRY, SYGVKD. The length of the CDR3 is 14 residues. For the CDR3, the DNA is TGTGCCATCAGGTCGGCGGACAGACAATACGAGCAGTACTTC. It is translated as CAIRSADRQYEQYF.

V usage is TRBV5-1 and J usage is TRBJ1-4; 8 bases fit TRBD1. This CDR3 has 18 amino acids. Germline CDR1 reads SGHRS; CDR2 reads YFSETQ. The junction had 9 bases not matched to a gene; V was cut back by 2 bases and J by 0 bases. The CDR3 reads CASSFSGGTITTNEKLFF. The CDR3 region has the DNA TGCGCCAGCAGCTTCTCAGGGGGCACAATCACAACTAATGAAAAACTGTTTTTT.

CDR3 loop: CASSLMALAGETQYF. The CDR3 DNA reads as TGTGCCAGCAGCTTAATGGCGCTAGCGGGGGAGACCCAGTACTTC. The chain employs TRBV7-3 and TRBJ2-5, with TRBD2 identical over 9 bases. Germline V gene sequence: CDR1 SGHTA, CDR2 FQGTGA. The CDR3 is made up of 15 amino acids. With V trimmed by 1 base and J by 5 bases, 5 bases remained unmatched.

V gene TRBV7-9 combines with J gene TRBJ1-2; TRBD1 agrees at 7 bases. V was clipped by 5 bases and J by 4 bases; unmatched bases: 4. Germline CDR1 is SEHNR and CDR2 is FQNEAQ (reference sequence). This CDR3 is built from 13 residues. CDR3 bases: TGTGCCAGCAGCCCACAGGGGCCCTATGGCTACACCTTC. Translated, it gives CASSPQGPYGYTF.